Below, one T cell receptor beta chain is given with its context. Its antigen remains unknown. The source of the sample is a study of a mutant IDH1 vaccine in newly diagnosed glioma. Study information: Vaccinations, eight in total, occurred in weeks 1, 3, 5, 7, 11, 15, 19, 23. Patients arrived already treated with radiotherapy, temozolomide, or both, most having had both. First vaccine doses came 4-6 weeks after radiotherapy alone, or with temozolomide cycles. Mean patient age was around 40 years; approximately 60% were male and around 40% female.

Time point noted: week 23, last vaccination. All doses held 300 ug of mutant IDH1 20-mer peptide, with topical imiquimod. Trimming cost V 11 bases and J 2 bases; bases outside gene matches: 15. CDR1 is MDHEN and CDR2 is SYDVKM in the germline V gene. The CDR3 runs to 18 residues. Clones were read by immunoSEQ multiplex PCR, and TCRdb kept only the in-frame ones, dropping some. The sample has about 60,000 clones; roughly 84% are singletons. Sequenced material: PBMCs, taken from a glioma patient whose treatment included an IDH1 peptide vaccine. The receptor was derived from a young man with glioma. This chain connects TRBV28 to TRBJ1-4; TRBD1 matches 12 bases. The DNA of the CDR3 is TGTGCCGCCCTCGGTTTGGGACAGGGGGCTTTGACTAATGAAAAACTGTTTTTT. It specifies CAALGLGQGALTNEKLFF.